This TCR beta chain was found in a study of T cells after yellow fever vaccination. Broader study findings: Primary-vaccination clones mostly resurfaced post-booster (about 96% CD4, roughly 87% CD8). Relatively few clonotypes were ones that appeared in both CD4 and CD8 compartments. The secondary response peaked faster, at day 5 versus 15, but was weaker.

As regards this clonotype: Its antigen is unidentified.

Template-switching 5'RACE yielded the TCR cDNA; a universal primer site and UMIs were added in the process. Via MiXCR, TCRdb re-called the 5' RACE reads, giving one row per CDR3 protein. The sample shows a few hundred thousand distinct CDR3 sequences, about a sixth of them seen only once. The length of the CDR3 is 14 residues. Trimming took off 3 bases at V and 0 bases at J, with 11 bases between the two ends. The germline V gene has CDR1 DFQATT and CDR2 SNEGSKA (reference sequence). The chain combines TRBV20-1 with TRBJ1-2; D is ambiguous. The sample was PBMCs, taken around 5 days after the first yellow fever vaccination. This clonotype was sampled from a young man who received the YFV17D yellow fever vaccine. The CDR3: CSASNGVANYGYTF. The CDR3 DNA follows: TGCAGTGCTAGCAACGGGGTCGCTAACTATGGCTACACCTTC.